The 9 T cell receptor beta chains given below trace back to one sample, sequenced in a study of cytomegalovirus exposure and HLA in healthy donors. Vbeta (60) and Jbeta (13) primers were used in the PCR. The repertoire was sequenced with immunoSEQ multiplex PCR; TCRdb's copy has only in-frame clones and lacks some. The profile covers approximately 100,000 clones, with 55% to 65% appearing a single time and 3.5% to 4% taken by the ten largest. Material for sequencing was PBMCs. The receptors derive from a man aged 25-45 years in good health and CMV-seropositive.

The chain combines TRBV19 with TRBJ1-1; 9 nucleotides line up with TRBD1. Germline CDR1 and CDR2: LNHDA and SQIVND (reference sequence). CDR3 length: 14 residues. V lost 5 bases to trimming and J lost 5 bases; unmatched junction nucleotides: 6. The CDR3 region is CASSPTGGRTEAFF. CDR3 nucleotides: TGTGCCAGTAGTCCGACAGGGGGGAGGACTGAAGCTTTCTTT.

A few counts support this clone. V and J are TRBV4-2 and TRBJ2-7; D possibly corresponds to TRBD1 (6 bases). This CDR3 is 16 amino acids long. V was trimmed by 1 base and J by 2 bases, leaving 15 bases between them. Germline CDR1 reads LGHNA; CDR2 reads YNFKEQ. CDR3: CASSQASLAGAYEQYF. For the CDR3, the DNA is TGTGCCAGCAGCCAAGCGTCTCTGGCAGGGGCCTACGAGCAGTACTTC.

The V call is TRBV6-6, the J call TRBJ1-2; D call uncertain. The CDR3 is 13 residues long. V was shortened by 8 bases and J by 8 bases, with 18 bases between the two germline ends. Germline lookup yields CDR1 MNHNY and CDR2 SVGAGI (reference sequence). CDR3 region: CASRALTGEGYTF. CDR3 DNA: TGTGCCAGCCGAGCCCTTACCGGGGAGGGCTACACCTTC.

The chain couples TRBV9 to TRBJ2-5; TRBD2 is a possible D gene (6 bases). Germline V lookup: CDR1 SGDLS, CDR2 YYNGEE. The CDR3 sequence is 15 residues long. The V gene lost 4 bases and the J gene lost 2 bases, with 15 bases spanning the gap. CDR3 nucleotides: TGTGCCAGCAGCCCCCATAGGAGGGGACAAGAGACCCAGTACTTC. Translating it yields CASSPHRRGQETQYF.

This clone occurred a few times. The J gene is TRBJ2-1, the V gene TRBV5-6, with D tentatively TRBD1 (7 bases). The length of the CDR3 is 15 residues. The germline V gene encodes CDR1 SGHDT and CDR2 YYEEEE. Deletions cut 0 bases from V and 7 bases from J, with 14 bases between. The CDR3 DNA sequence: TGTGCCAGCAGCTTGGGCAGGGGGGTTATTAATGAGCAGTTCTTC. Translation: CASSLGRGVINEQFF.

Note on this clone: This specimen includes other DNA sequences encoding the same CDR3. The chain joins TRBV19 to TRBJ2-7; D is undetermined. Germline values: CDR1 LNHDA, CDR2 SQIVND (reference sequence). V lost 2 bases, J lost 0 bases, and 8 bases lay in between. The CDR3 runs to 14 residues. The CDR3 DNA reads as TGTGCCAGTAGTATATACTCTAGCTCCTACGAGCAGTACTTC. Encoded protein: CASSIYSSSYEQYF.

This chain links TRBV10-3 with TRBJ2-3; TRBD2 aligns across 9 bases. Germline assignment: CDR1 ENHRY and CDR2 SYGVKD. There are 15 residues in the CDR3. The trim removed 2 bases at V and 4 bases at J, leaving 4 bases unmatched. The CDR3 loop is CAISEPTSGPDTQYF. The CDR3 coding sequence is TGTGCCATCAGTGAGCCAACTAGCGGGCCAGATACGCAGTATTTT.

V and J are TRBV6-6 and TRBJ2-3; 11 bases fit TRBD2. Germline CDR1 MNHNY, CDR2 SVGAGI (reference sequence). With V trimmed by 6 bases and J by 5 bases, 7 bases remained unmatched. This CDR3 is 15 amino acids long. The DNA of the CDR3 is TGTGCCAGCAGCAACATAGCGGGGGGGGAAGATACGCAGTATTTT. It is translated as CASSNIAGGEDTQYF.

This rearrangement joins TRBV6-6 to TRBJ2-1, with D possibly TRBD1 on 6 matching bases. The CDR3 length is 16 residues. V was shortened by 4 bases and J by 2 bases, with 15 bases between the two germline ends. Germline V gene lookup returns CDR1 MNHNY and CDR2 SVGAGI (reference sequence). CDR3 region: CASSSKVRGTYNEQFF. The CDR3 nucleotides are TGTGCCAGCAGTTCGAAGGTCAGGGGTACCTACAATGAGCAGTTCTTC.